The source of this T cell receptor beta chain is a study of blood T cell repertoires in COVID-19 (dated by TCRdb to the early 2020s). Broadly, across the study: Samples covering the acute and convalescent phases of COVID-19 were provided by collaborators in the United States, Italy and Spain. Deeply sampled blood TCRbeta repertoires from subjects exposed to, actively infected with, or recovered from COVID-19 were included in the dataset. The material from the prospective study consisted of cDNA or gDNA derived from T cells, B-cell-depleted T cells, or PBMCs. Nearly every sample came with metadata listing a de-identified subject ID, COVID-19 status, age in years and sex. The samples were drawn from the first 160 participants of the ongoing ImmuneRACE study and from some 1,300 subjects provided by 6 global collaborators. The repertoires were released in a freely available public database intended as a resource for research on the immune response to SARS-CoV-2. Where available, HLA class I and class II types were taken from metadata supplied by the sample provider and were not determined by assay-based typing.

Overall study results and their limits: The quantity of clinical and demographic metadata differed by source and by participant and was supplied without curation.

The CDR3, cysteine through phenylalanine, is 14 amino acids long. Kept here is only the CDR3 DNA, which spans 42 bases and is read in frame from base 1. Cut back by 5 bases and 2 bases, the V and J ends lie 9 bases apart. The germline V gene sets CDR1 to SGHTA and CDR2 to FQGNSA. A second Seattle source provided samples from volunteer blood donors who had recovered from COVID-19. The collaborating institutions used their own protocols to collect whole blood in K2EDTA tubes. For TCRbeta analysis, collaborators shipped samples as frozen whole blood, isolated PBMCs, or DNA extracted from either of those sample types. TCRbeta CDR3 regions were amplified from genomic DNA by means of the immunoSEQ Assay, a bias-controlled multiplex PCR. On the study's bioinformatics: The number of nucleated cells in each sample was estimated from the amplification of reference gene primers within the assay. Sequence reads were collapsed and filtered to measure the absolute abundance of every unique TCRbeta CDR3 rearrangement. For each sample, productive Simpson clonality was calculated as the square root of Simpson's diversity index over productive rearrangements. Drawn from immuneACCESS, this table holds only the in-frame rearrangements with V and J called that TCRdb kept. Clones are partly lost; checked studies trace under half to an unresolved V gene and leave the rest unexplained. The D gene and trimming were derived from the DNA, and the V and J assignments and clone size from that table. In all, the sample holds some 210,000 clones, and about 89% of those were seen once. The top ten hold around 6.5% of the sample.

Notes on this clone: The target of this receptor is not known. It has no much larger one-base neighbor in the sample; base qualities were not kept.

The sequence was obtained from a man between 60 and 75 years old who had recovered from COVID-19. The chain links TRBV7-2 with TRBJ2-2; 5 matching bases give a weak D call of TRBD1. The material sequenced was peripheral blood. This receptor has the CDR3 CASSRDSNTGELFF. The sequence in DNA is TGTGCCAGCAGCCGTGACAGTAACACCGGGGAGCTGTTTTTT.